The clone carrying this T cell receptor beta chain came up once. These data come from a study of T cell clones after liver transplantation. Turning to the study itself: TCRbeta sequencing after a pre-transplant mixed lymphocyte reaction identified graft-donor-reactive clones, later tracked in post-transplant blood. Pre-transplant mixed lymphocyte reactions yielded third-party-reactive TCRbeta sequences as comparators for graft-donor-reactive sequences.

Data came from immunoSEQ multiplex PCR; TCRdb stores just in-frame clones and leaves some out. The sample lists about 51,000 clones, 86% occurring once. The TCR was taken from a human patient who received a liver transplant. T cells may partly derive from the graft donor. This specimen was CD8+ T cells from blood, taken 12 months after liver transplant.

The DNA of the CDR3 is TGTGCCAGCAGTCAGTTAAGCTCCTACAATGAGCAGTTCTTC. Protein sequence: CASSQLSSYNEQFF. The chain recombines TRBV6-5 with TRBJ2-1; D is unclear. The CDR3 is made up of 14 amino acids. Trimming pared 5 bases from V and 0 bases from J, leaving 8 bases between. CDR1 is MNHEY, CDR2 SVGAGI, per germline.